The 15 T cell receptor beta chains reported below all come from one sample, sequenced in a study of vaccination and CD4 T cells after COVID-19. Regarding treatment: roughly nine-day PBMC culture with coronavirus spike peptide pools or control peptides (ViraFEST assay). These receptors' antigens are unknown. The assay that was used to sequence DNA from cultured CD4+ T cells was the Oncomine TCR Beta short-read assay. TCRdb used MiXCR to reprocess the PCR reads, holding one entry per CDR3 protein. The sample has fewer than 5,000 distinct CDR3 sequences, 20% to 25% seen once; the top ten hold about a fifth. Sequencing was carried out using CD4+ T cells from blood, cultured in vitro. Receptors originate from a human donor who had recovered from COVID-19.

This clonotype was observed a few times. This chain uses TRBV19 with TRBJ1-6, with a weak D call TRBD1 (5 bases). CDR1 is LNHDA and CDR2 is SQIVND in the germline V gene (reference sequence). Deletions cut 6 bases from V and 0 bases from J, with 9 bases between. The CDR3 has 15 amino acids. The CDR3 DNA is TGTGCCAGTAGGGGACGGCGCTCCTATAATTCACCCCTCCACTTT. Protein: CASRGRRSYNSPLHF.

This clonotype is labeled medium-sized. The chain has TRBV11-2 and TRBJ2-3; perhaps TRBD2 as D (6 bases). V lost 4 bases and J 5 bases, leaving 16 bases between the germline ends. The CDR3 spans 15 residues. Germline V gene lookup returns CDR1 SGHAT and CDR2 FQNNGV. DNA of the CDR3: TGTGCCAGCAGCTCACTAGCTGGAGGTCGAGATACGCAGTATTTT. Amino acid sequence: CASSSLAGGRDTQYF. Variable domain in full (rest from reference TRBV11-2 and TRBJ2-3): EAGVAQSPRYKIIEKRQSVAFWCNPISGHATLYWYQQILGQGPKLLIQFQNNGVVDDSQLPKDRFSAERLKGVDSTLKIQPAKLEDSAVYLCASSSLAGGRDTQYFGPGTRLTVL.

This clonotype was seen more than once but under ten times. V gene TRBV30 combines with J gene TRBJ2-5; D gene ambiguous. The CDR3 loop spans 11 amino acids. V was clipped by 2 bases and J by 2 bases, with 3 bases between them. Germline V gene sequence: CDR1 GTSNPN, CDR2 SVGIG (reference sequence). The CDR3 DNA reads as TGTGCCTGGAGTTCGCAAGAGACCCAGTACTTC. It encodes CAWSSQETQYF.

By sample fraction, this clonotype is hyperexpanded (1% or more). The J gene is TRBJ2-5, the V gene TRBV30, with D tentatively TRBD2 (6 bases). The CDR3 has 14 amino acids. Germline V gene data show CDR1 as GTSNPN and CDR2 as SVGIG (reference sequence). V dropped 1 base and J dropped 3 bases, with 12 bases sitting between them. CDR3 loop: CAWSEAGQEETQYF. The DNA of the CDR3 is TGTGCCTGGAGTGAGGCGGGGCAGGAAGAGACCCAGTACTTC. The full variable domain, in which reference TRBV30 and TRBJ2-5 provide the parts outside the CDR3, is SQTIHQWPATLVQPVGSPLSLECTVEGTSNPNLYWYRQAAGRGLQLLFYSVGIGQISSEVPQNLSASRPQDRQFILSSKKLLLSDSGFYLCAWSEAGQEETQYFGPGTRLLVL.

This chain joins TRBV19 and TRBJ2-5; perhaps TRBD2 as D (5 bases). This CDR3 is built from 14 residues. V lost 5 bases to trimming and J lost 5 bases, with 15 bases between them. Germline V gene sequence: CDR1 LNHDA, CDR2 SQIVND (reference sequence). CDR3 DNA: TGTGCCAGTAGTCCCTCCCGAGCGGAGGAGACCCAGTACTTC. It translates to CASSPSRAEETQYF. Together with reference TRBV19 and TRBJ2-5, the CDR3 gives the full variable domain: DGGITQSPKYLFRKEGQNVTLSCEQNLNHDAMYWYRQDPGQGLRLIYYSQIVNDFQKGDIAEGYSVSREKKESFPLTVTSAQKNPTAFYLCASSPSRAEETQYFGPGTRLLVL.

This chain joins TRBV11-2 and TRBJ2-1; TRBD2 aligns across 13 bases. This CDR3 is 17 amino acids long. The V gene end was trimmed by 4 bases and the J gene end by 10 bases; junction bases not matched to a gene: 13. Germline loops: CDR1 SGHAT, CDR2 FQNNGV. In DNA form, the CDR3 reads TGTGCCAGCAGCTCCCTGCTCCCGGGACTAGCGGGACCCGAGCAGTTCTTC. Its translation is CASSSLLPGLAGPEQFF.

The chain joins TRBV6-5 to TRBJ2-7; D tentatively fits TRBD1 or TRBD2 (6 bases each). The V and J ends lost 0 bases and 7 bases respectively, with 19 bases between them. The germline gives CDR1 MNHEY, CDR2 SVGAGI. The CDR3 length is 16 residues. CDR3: CASSYSRVGAAGEQYF. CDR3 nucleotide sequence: TGTGCCAGCAGTTACTCGCGCGTGGGGGCTGCGGGGGAGCAGTACTTC.

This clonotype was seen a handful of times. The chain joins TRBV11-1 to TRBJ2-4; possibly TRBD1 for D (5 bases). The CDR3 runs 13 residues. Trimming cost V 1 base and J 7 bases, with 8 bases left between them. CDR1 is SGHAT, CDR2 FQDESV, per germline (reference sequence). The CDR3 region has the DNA TGTGCCAGCAGCTTAGAGGGGCGGAACATTCAGTACTTC. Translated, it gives CASSLEGRNIQYF.

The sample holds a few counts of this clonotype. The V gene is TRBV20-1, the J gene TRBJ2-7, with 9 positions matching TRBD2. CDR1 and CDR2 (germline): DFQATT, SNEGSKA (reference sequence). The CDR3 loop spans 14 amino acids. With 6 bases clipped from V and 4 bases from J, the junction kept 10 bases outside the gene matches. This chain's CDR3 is CSAFERRGGYEQYF. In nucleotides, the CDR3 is TGCAGTGCCTTCGAGAGGCGGGGGGGGTACGAGCAGTACTTC.

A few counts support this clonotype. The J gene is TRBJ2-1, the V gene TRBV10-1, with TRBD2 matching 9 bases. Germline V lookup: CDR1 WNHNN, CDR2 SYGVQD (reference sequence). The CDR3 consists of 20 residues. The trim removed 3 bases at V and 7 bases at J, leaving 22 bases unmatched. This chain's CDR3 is CASSDPKGGAGGVRGNEQFF. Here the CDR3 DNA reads TGCGCCAGCAGTGACCCAAAGGGTGGAGCGGGGGGAGTACGGGGGAATGAGCAGTTCTTC.

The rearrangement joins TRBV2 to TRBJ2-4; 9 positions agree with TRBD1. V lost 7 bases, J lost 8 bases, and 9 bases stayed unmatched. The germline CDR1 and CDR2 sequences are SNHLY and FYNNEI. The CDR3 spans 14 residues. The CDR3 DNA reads TGTGCCAGCATCTCCCCGGGACAGGGCGACATTCAGTACTTC. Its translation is CASISPGQGDIQYF.

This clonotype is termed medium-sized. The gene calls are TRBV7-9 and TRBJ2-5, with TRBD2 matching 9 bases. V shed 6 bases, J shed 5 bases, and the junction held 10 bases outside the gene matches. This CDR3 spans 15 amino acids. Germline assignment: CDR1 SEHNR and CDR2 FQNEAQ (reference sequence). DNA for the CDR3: TGTGCCAGCAGTCCAGGGGGACTAGCAGAGGAGACCCAGTACTTC. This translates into CASSPGGLAEETQYF.

CDR3 residues: CASSWAGTGNTIYF. CDR3 nucleotides: TGTGCCAGCAGTTGGGCAGGGACTGGAAACACCATATATTTT. V and J are TRBV25-1 and TRBJ1-3; D is possibly TRBD1 (5 bases). CDR1 MGHDK and CDR2 SYGVNS come from the germline V gene. V lost 5 bases, J lost 2 bases, and 10 bases lay in between. The CDR3 contains 14 residues.

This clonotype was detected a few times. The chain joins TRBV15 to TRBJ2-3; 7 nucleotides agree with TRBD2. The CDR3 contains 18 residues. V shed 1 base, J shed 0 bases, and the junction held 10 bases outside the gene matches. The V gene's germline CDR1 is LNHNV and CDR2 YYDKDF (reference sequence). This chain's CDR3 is CATSRGFGAGSSTDTQYF. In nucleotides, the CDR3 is TGTGCCACCAGCAGAGGTTTTGGAGCGGGATCAAGCACAGATACGCAGTATTTT.

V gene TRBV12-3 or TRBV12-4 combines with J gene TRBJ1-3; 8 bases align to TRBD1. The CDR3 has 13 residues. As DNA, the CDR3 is TGTGCTACACACAGGGGGGGATCGAACACCATATATTTT. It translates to CATHRGGSNTIYF.